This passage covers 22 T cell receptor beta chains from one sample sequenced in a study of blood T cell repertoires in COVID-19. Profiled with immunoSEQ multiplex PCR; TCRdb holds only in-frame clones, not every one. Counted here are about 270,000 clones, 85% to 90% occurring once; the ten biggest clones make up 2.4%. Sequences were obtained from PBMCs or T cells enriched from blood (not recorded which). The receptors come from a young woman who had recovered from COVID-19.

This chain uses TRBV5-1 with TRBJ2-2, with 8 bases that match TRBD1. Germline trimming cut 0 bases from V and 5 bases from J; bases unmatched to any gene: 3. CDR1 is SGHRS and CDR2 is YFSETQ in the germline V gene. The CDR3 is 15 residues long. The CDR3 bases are TGCGCCAGCAGCTTGGCGGACAGGGCAACCGGGGAGCTGTTTTTT. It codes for CASSLADRATGELFF.

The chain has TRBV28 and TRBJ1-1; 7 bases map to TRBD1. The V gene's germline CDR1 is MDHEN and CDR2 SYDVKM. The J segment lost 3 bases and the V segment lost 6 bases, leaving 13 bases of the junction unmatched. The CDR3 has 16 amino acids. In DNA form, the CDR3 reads TGTGCCAGCAGGGCCGCCTCGGGGACAGCTGACACTGAAGCTTTCTTT. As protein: CASRAASGTADTEAFF. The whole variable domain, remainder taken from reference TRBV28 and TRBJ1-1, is DVKVTQSSRYLVKRTGEKVFLECVQDMDHENMFWYRQDPGLGLRLIYFSYDVKMKEKGDIPEGYSVSREKKERFSLILESASTNQTSMYLCASRAASGTADTEAFFGQGTRLTVV.

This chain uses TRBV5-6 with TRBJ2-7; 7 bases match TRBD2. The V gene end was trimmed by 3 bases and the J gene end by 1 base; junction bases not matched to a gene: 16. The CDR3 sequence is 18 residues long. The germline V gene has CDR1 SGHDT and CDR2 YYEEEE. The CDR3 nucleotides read TGTGCCAGCAGCTCCTTCACAGGTGCTAGCGGACGATCCTACGAGCAGTACTTC. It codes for CASSSFTGASGRSYEQYF.

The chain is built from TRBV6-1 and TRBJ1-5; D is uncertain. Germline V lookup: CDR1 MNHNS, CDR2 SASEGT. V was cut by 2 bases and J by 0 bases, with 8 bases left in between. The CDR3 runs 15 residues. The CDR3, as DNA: TGTGCCAGCAGTGAATTCGGGGATAGCAATCAGCCCCAGCATTTT. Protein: CASSEFGDSNQPQHF.

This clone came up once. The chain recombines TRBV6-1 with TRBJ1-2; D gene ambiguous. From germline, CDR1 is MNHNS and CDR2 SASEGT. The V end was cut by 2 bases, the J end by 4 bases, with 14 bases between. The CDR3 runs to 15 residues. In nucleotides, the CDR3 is TGTGCCAGCAGTGAATCTTGGGTACAGTCCTATGGCTACACCTTC. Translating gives CASSESWVQSYGYTF.

DNA for the CDR3: TGTGCCAGCAGTGGGGGAGAGGGAGAGACGTACCAAGAGACCCAGTACTTC. Amino acids: CASSGGEGETYQETQYF. This chain uses TRBV2 with TRBJ2-5; a weak D match, TRBD2 (5 bases). This CDR3 region has 17 residues. The V gene's germline CDR1 is SNHLY and CDR2 FYNNEI. V was trimmed by 4 bases and J by 0 bases, leaving 18 bases between them. Supplemented by reference TRBV2 and TRBJ2-5, the full variable domain reads EPEVTQTPSHQVTQMGQEVILRCVPISNHLYFYWYRQILGQKVEFLVSFYNNEISEKSEIFDDQFSVERPDGSNFTLKIRSTKLEDSAMYFCASSGGEGETYQETQYFGPGTRLLVL.

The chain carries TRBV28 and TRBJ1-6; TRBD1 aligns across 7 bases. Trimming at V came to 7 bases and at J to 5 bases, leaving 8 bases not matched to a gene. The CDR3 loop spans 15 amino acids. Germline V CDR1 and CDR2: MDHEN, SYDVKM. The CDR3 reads CASMEDRNDNSPLHF. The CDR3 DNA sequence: TGTGCCAGCATGGAGGACAGGAACGATAATTCACCCCTCCACTTT.

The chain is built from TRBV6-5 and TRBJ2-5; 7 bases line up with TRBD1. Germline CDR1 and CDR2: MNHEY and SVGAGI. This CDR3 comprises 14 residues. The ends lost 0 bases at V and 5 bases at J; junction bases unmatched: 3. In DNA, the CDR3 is TGTGCCAGCAGTTACTCCTCAGGGGGTGAGACCCAGTACTTC. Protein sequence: CASSYSSGGETQYF.

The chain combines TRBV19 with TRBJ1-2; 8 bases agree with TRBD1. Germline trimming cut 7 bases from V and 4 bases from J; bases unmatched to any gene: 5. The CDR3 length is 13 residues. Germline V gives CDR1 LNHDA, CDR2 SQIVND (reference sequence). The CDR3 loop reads CASTRDRSYGYTF. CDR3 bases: TGTGCCAGTACCCGGGACAGGTCCTATGGCTACACCTTC.

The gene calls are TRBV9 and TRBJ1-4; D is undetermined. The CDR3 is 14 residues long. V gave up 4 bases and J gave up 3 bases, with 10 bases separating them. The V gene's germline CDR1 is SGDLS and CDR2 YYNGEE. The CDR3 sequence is CASSPRLSNEKLFF. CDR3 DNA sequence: TGTGCCAGCAGCCCTCGTCTTTCTAATGAAAAACTGTTTTTT. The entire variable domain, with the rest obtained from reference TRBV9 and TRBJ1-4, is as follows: DSGVTQTPKHLITATGQRVTLRCSPRSGDLSVYWYQQSLDQGLQFLIQYYNGEERAKGNILERFSAQQFPDLHSELNLSSLELGDSALYFCASSPRLSNEKLFFGSGTQLSVL.

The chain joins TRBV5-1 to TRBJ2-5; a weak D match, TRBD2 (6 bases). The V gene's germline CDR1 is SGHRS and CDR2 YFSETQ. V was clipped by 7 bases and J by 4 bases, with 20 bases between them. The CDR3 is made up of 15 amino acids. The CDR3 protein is CASLPGVTAGETQYF. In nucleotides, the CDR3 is TGCGCCAGCCTCCCTGGTGTTACAGCGGGAGAGACCCAGTACTTC.

The DNA of the CDR3 is TGTGCCAGCAGCCTGGAGCTCCAATTCTATGGCTACACCTTC. Translating gives CASSLELQFYGYTF. The chain uses TRBV7-2 and TRBJ1-2; D is ambiguous. Trimming removed 5 bases from V and 4 bases from J, with 14 bases in between. The CDR3 extends over 14 amino acids. Germline loops: CDR1 SGHTA, CDR2 FQGNSA. Together with reference TRBV7-2 and TRBJ1-2, the CDR3 gives the full variable domain: GAGVSQSPSNKVTEKGKDVELRCDPISGHTALYWYRQSLGQGLEFLIYFQGNSAPDKSGLPSDRFSAERTGGSVSTLTIQRTQQEDSAVYLCASSLELQFYGYTFGSGTRLTVV.

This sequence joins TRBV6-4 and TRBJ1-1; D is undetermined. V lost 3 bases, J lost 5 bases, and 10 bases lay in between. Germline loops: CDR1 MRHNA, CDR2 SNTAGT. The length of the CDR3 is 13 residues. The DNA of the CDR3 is TGTGCCAGCAGTGAGTCCCGGAGGACTGAAGCTTTCTTT. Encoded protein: CASSESRRTEAFF.

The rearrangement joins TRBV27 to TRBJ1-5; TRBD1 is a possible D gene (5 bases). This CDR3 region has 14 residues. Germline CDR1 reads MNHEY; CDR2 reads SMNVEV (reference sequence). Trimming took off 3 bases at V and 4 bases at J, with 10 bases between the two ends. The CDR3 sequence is CASSFSGTNQPQHF. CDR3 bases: TGTGCCAGCAGTTTCTCTGGGACTAATCAGCCCCAGCATTTT.

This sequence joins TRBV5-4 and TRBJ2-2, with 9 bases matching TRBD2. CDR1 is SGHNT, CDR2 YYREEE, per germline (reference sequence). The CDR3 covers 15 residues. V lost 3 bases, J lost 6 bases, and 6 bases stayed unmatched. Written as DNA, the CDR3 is TGTGCCAGCAGCTCGAGCGGGGGGTGGTCCGGGGAGCTGTTTTTT. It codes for CASSSSGGWSGELFF.

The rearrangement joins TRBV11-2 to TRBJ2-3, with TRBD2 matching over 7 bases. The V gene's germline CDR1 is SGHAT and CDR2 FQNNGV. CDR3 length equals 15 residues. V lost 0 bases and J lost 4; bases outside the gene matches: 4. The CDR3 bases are TGTGCCAGCAGCTTAGAGTGGACTAGGTCAGATACGCAGTATTTT. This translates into CASSLEWTRSDTQYF.

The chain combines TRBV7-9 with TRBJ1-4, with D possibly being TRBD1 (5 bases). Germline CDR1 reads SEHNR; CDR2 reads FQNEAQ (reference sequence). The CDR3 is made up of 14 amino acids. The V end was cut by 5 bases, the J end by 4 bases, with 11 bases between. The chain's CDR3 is CASSQGSFNEKLFF. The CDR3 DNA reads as TGTGCCAGCAGCCAGGGAAGCTTTAATGAAAAACTGTTTTTT.

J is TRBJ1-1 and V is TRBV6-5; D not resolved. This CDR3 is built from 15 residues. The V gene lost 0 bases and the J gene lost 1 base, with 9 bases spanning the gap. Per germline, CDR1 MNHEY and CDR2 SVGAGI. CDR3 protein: CASSYSTVGNTEAFF. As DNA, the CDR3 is TGTGCCAGCAGTTACTCAACAGTTGGGAACACTGAAGCTTTCTTT.

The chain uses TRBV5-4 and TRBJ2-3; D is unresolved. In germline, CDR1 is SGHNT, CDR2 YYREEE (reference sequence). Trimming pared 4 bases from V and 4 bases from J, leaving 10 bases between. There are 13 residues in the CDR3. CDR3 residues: CASSTDRADTQYF. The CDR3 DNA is TGTGCCAGCAGCACCGATCGGGCAGATACGCAGTATTTT.

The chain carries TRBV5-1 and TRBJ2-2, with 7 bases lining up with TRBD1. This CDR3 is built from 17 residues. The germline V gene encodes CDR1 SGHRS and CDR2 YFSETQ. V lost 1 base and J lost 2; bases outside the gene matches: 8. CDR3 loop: CASSLNLGTVNTGELFF. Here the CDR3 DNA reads TGCGCCAGCAGCTTGAATCTCGGGACAGTTAACACCGGGGAGCTGTTTTTT.

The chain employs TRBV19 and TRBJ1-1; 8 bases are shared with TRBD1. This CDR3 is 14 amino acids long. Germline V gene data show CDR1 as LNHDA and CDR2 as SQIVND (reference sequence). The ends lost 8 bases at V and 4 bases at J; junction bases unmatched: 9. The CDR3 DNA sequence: TGTGCCAGTTTGGCCAGGGGGCCGGGCACTGAAGCTTTCTTT. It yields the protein CASLARGPGTEAFF.

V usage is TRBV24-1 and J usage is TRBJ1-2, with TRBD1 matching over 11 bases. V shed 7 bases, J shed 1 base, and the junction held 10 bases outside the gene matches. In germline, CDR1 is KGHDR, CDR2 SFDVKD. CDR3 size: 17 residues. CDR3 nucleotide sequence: TGTGCCACCAGCCAACGGACAGGGGGCGCAAGTAACTATGGCTACACCTTC. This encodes CATSQRTGGASNYGYTF.